This T cell receptor (beta chain) was identified in a study of T-cell reconstitution after alpha-beta-depleted transplantation in children. Preparation of the TCRbeta library was carried out with unique molecular identifiers. TCRdb passed the PCR reads through MiXCR, listing each CDR3 protein once. This sample has roughly 300,000 distinct CDR3 sequences, with 10% to 13% found just once. This clonotype was counted a few times. Germline assignment: CDR1 SGHDN and CDR2 FVKESK. The CDR3 loop spans 17 amino acids. The ends lost 0 bases at V and 1 base at J; junction bases unmatched: 5. This sequence joins TRBV14 and TRBJ2-1; 8 bases fit TRBD2. The clonotype originates from a human donor who donated a stem cell graft to a child with acute lymphoblastic leukemia. The input for sequencing was PBMCs from the stem cell graft donor, taken from the stem cell graft. Here the CDR3 DNA reads TGTGCCAGCAGCCAAGATCGGCTAGCGGGTTCCTACAATGAGCAGTTCTTC. The encoded protein is CASSQDRLAGSYNEQFF.